This is a list of T cell receptor beta chains from one sample in a study of T cells in Graves' hyperthyroidism and ophthalmopathy. Each CDR3 protein gets one entry after TCRdb re-called the multiplex PCR reads with MiXCR. The data contain hundreds of thousands of distinct CDR3 sequences, just under 45% of them seen just once; the ten biggest clones take up roughly 6.5%. The specimen was peripheral blood or thyroid tissue (not recorded which). All receptors derive from an adult man with Graves' disease, either hyperthyroidism or ophthalmopathy (not recorded which). Both conserved end residues are trimmed from each CDR3.

V gene: TRBV6-6
J gene: TRBJ2-5
CDR3 protein: ASSEALPGYQETQY

V gene: TRBV2
J gene: TRBJ2-7
CDR3 protein: ASSEGTGYEQY

V gene: TRBV7-2
J gene: TRBJ1-6
CDR3 protein: ASSLGAAVGGNSPLH

V gene: TRBV2
J gene: TRBJ2-7
CDR3 protein: ASSPRTVRPYEQY

V gene: TRBV5-1
J gene: TRBJ1-1
CDR3 protein: ASSLEGASTEAF

V gene: TRBV5-4
J gene: TRBJ1-2
CDR3 protein: ASSLGFLGYGYT

V gene: TRBV20-1
J gene: TRBJ1-2
CDR3 protein: SARHVTQSGGYT

V gene: TRBV7-6
J gene: TRBJ2-5
CDR3 protein: ASSPSRGRQETQY

V gene: TRBV10-3
J gene: TRBJ1-1
CDR3 protein: AIRAGTGGFHTEAF

V gene: TRBV24-1
J gene: TRBJ2-2
CDR3 protein: ATSRVDRGQGGELF

V gene: TRBV20-1
J gene: TRBJ1-6
CDR3 protein: SARGTGTGDSPLH

V gene: TRBV7-2
J gene: TRBJ1-6
CDR3 protein: ASSFEGGENNSPLH

V gene: TRBV12-3/TRBV12-4
J gene: TRBJ2-5
CDR3 protein: ASSFAGRQETQY

V gene: TRBV2
J gene: TRBJ1-2
CDR3 protein: ASSEHRNGYT

V gene: TRBV7-2
J gene: TRBJ2-5
CDR3 protein: ASSLVGGGGETQY

V gene: TRBV2
J gene: TRBJ2-5
CDR3 protein: ASSALRQGAAETQY

V gene: TRBV5-1
J gene: TRBJ1-1
CDR3 protein: ASSMEGNTEAF

V gene: TRBV20-1
J gene: TRBJ2-7
CDR3 protein: GARERGTETYEQY

V gene: TRBV2
J gene: TRBJ1-1
CDR3 protein: ASEPTGGETEAF

V gene: TRBV6-5
J gene: TRBJ2-7
CDR3 protein: ASSYMGVSYEQY

V gene: TRBV10-3
J gene: TRBJ1-4
CDR3 protein: AISERREKLF

V gene: TRBV7-2
J gene: TRBJ2-7
CDR3 protein: ASSYRGDFCEQY

V gene: TRBV6-5
J gene: TRBJ1-3
CDR3 protein: ASSYWSEVSGNTIY

V gene: TRBV29-1
J gene: TRBJ1-1
CDR3 protein: SVIVLNTEAF

V gene: TRBV9
J gene: TRBJ2-6
CDR3 protein: ASSARQGRSSGANVLT

V gene: TRBV7-8
J gene: TRBJ1-4
CDR3 protein: ASSPKQGTNEKLF

V gene: TRBV19
J gene: TRBJ1-5
CDR3 protein: ASSIGTASLNQPQH

V gene: TRBV5-6
J gene: TRBJ1-4
CDR3 protein: ASTPDRGEKLF

V gene: TRBV10-2
J gene: TRBJ2-5
CDR3 protein: ASRDRDRSQETQY

V gene: TRBV6-1
J gene: TRBJ1-1
CDR3 protein: AIRRTGEAF

V gene: TRBV2
J gene: TRBJ1-1
CDR3 protein: ASSEAVAAF

V gene: TRBV9
J gene: TRBJ2-7
CDR3 protein: ASSPTGLAGTYEQY

V gene: TRBV7-9
J gene: TRBJ2-5
CDR3 protein: ASSSIAGGRQETQY

V gene: TRBV6-1
J gene: TRBJ1-4
CDR3 protein: ASSSLATNEKLF

V gene: TRBV25-1
J gene: TRBJ2-5
CDR3 protein: ASSEFSRTQY

V gene: TRBV10-3
J gene: TRBJ1-3
CDR3 protein: AISEDNTIY

V gene: TRBV2
J gene: TRBJ1-2
CDR3 protein: ASIRTAGGYGYT

V gene: TRBV29-1
J gene: TRBJ2-5
CDR3 protein: SVRDRGRQETQY

V gene: TRBV12-3/TRBV12-4
J gene: TRBJ1-2
CDR3 protein: ASSFGGSAHYGYT

V gene: TRBV2
J gene: TRBJ1-5
CDR3 protein: ASSEFGQPQH

V gene: TRBV20-1
J gene: TRBJ2-7
CDR3 protein: SASGESSYEQY

V gene: TRBV11-2
J gene: TRBJ2-7
CDR3 protein: ASSLKVGSEQY

V gene: TRBV10-3
J gene: TRBJ2-7
CDR3 protein: AITRDRTNLEQY

V gene: TRBV19
J gene: TRBJ1-5
CDR3 protein: ASSIFTGRNQPQH

V gene: TRBV11-2
J gene: TRBJ1-2
CDR3 protein: ASSLQGLGKLYGYT

V gene: TRBV29-1
J gene: TRBJ1-2
CDR3 protein: SVVAGRYGYT

V gene: TRBV10-3
J gene: TRBJ1-4
CDR3 protein: ATKGGVEKLF

V gene: TRBV7-9
J gene: TRBJ1-5
CDR3 protein: ASSPGQGVWSQH

V gene: TRBV2
J gene: TRBJ1-5
CDR3 protein: ASSQDRGYGQPQH

V gene: TRBV12-3/TRBV12-4
J gene: TRBJ2-6
CDR3 protein: ASSLTLGTGAGANVLT

V gene: TRBV7-9
J gene: TRBJ2-5
CDR3 protein: ASSLGEVAYGGSGETQY

V gene: TRBV2
J gene: TRBJ2-5
CDR3 protein: ASKWKNQETQY

V gene: TRBV6-5
J gene: TRBJ1-2
CDR3 protein: ASRDRDEGYT

V gene: TRBV6-5
J gene: TRBJ1-2
CDR3 protein: ASSYGAGLGYT

V gene: TRBV7-8
J gene: TRBJ1-2
CDR3 protein: ASRSIRNRDGLNYGYA

V gene: TRBV5-1
J gene: TRBJ2-7
CDR3 protein: ASNLAGAYEQY

V gene: TRBV25-1
J gene: TRBJ1-1
CDR3 protein: ASSWDRGDAF

V gene: TRBV7-9
J gene: TRBJ1-6
CDR3 protein: ASRPETGGSPLH

V gene: TRBV25-1
J gene: TRBJ1-2
CDR3 protein: ASEGQGFRYGYT

V gene: TRBV7-9
J gene: TRBJ2-7
CDR3 protein: ASSLRLALSYEQY